The present TCR beta chain was sequenced within a study of Graves' ophthalmopathy and Graves' hyperthyroidism. Study-wide results and caveats: Blood shared most expanded thyroid clonotypes above 0.001 frequency.

Moderate-to-severe activity, with CAS ≥3, NOSPECS ≥4 and duration under 3 months, characterized the donors with ophthalmopathy. Other autoimmune diseases, uncontrolled infections, pregnancy or lactation ruled patients out of participation. CDR1 is SNHLY and CDR2 is FYNNEI in the germline V gene. This CDR3 is 16 amino acids long. J was trimmed by 3 bases and V by 9 bases; bases with no gene match: 7. Details on this clonotype: What it binds is unknown.

RNA transcripts served as template for amplifying TCR beta CDR3 sequences. Second-round multiplex PCR came after a first-round RT-PCR that employed HTBI primers. MiXCR, applied by TCRdb to the multiplex PCR reads, yields one record per CDR3 protein. Seen here are about 740,000 distinct CDR3 sequences, roughly two fifths observed once, and the top ten hold roughly 46%. Input material: peripheral blood. The genes are TRBV2 and TRBJ2-1; 14 positions agree with TRBD2. The sequence came from an adult man with Graves' ophthalmopathy. The CDR3 loop is CASRGTSGGFYNEQFF. CDR3 coding DNA: TGTGCCAGTAGGGGGACTAGCGGGGGTTTCTACAATGAGCAGTTCTTC.